This TCR beta chain was observed in a study of response to subunit inactivated influenza vaccine. In TCRdb, the RT-PCR reads were re-called with MiXCR into one record per CDR3 protein. The data show about 700,000 distinct CDR3 sequences, roughly 14% seen once. Germline V lookup: CDR1 LNHNV, CDR2 YYDKDF (reference sequence). J was trimmed by 4 bases and V by 1 base; bases with no gene match: 11. The CDR3 has 18 residues. The sequence was obtained from a man between 50 and 59 years old who received an inactivated influenza vaccine. This chain joins TRBV15 and TRBJ2-2; 8 bases agree with TRBD1. The sequences come from PBMCs from blood, collected 14 to 15 days before vaccination. Here the CDR3 DNA reads TGTGCCACCAGCAGAGGAAGAGGACAGGGCTGGGGCACCGGGGAGCTGTTTTTT. This gives the protein CATSRGRGQGWGTGELFF.